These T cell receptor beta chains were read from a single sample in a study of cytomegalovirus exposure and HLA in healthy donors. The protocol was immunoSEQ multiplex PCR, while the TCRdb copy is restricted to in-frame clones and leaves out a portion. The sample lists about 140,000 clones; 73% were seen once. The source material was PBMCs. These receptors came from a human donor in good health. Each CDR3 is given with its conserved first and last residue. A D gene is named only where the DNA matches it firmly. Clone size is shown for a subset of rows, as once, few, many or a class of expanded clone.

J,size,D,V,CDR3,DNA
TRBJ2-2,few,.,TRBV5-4,CASSFLTGELFF,TGTGCCAGCAGCTTCCTAACCGGGGAGCTGTTTTTT
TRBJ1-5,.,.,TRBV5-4,CASSLEVAGALDF,TGTGCCAGCAGCTTAGAAGTGGCAGGGGCCCTGGATTTT
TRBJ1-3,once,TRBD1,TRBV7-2,CASSLYRGLGNTIYF,TGTGCCAGCAGCTTATACAGGGGGTTAGGAAACACCATATATTTT
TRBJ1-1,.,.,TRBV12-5,CASGDTMNTEAFF,TGTGCTAGTGGGGACACAATGAACACTGAAGCTTTCTTT
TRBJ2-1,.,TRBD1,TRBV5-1,CASSLAAHVMDRGFREQFF,TGCGCCAGCAGCTTGGCAGCCCACGTTATGGACAGGGGGTTTCGGGAGCAGTTCTTC
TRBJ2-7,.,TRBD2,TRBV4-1,CASSQADMGLATHEQYF,TGCGCCAGCAGCCAAGCAGATATGGGACTAGCTACCCACGAGCAGTACTTC
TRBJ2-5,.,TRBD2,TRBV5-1,CASSLSGTSSKTQYF,TGCGCCAGCAGCTTGTCTGGGACTAGCTCAAAGACCCAGTACTTC
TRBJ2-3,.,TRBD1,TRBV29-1,CSVEGTGDSTDTQYF,TGCAGCGTTGAAGGGACAGGCGATAGCACAGATACGCAGTATTTT
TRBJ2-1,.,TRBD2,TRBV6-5,CASSLLAGVYNEQFF,TGTGCCAGCAGTCTTCTAGCGGGGGTTTACAATGAGCAGTTCTTC
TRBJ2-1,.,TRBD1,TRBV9,CASSVEVRGINEQFF,TGTGCCAGCAGCGTAGAAGTCAGGGGGATCAATGAGCAGTTCTTC
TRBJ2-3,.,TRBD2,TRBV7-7,CASSPTSGTDTQYF,TGTGCTAGCAGCCCTACTAGCGGCACAGATACGCAGTATTTT
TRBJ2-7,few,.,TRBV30,CAWSYTGSYEQYF,TGTGCCTGGAGTTATACAGGGTCCTACGAGCAGTACTTC
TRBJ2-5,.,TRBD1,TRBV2,CASRGGTGTGGGETQYF,TGTGCCAGCAGAGGAGGGACCGGGACAGGGGGCGGAGAGACCCAGTACTTC
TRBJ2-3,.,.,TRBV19,CASSIAGDGLDTQYF,TGTGCCAGTAGTATAGCGGGAGATGGTCTGGATACGCAGTATTTT
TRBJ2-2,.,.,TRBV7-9,CASSLHFAGELFF,TGTGCCAGCAGCTTACACTTCGCCGGGGAGCTGTTTTTT
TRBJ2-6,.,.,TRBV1,CTSSQVWRGGAGANVLTF,TGCACCAGCAGCCAAGTCTGGCGTGGAGGCGCTGGGGCCAACGTCCTGACTTTC
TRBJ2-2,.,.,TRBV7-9,CASSQRGGTGELFF,TGTGCCAGCAGCCAAAGGGGGGGCACCGGGGAGCTGTTTTTT
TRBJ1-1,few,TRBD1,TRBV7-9,CASSLGGGTDGAFF,TGTGCCAGCAGCTTAGGGGGTGGGACAGATGGAGCTTTCTTT
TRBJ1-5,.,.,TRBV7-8,CASSFPADNQPQHF,TGTGCCAGCAGCTTTCCGGCGGACAATCAGCCCCAGCATTTT
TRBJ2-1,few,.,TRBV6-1,CASTWTQRVNEQFF,TGTGCCAGCACCTGGACCCAGCGGGTTAATGAGCAGTTCTTC